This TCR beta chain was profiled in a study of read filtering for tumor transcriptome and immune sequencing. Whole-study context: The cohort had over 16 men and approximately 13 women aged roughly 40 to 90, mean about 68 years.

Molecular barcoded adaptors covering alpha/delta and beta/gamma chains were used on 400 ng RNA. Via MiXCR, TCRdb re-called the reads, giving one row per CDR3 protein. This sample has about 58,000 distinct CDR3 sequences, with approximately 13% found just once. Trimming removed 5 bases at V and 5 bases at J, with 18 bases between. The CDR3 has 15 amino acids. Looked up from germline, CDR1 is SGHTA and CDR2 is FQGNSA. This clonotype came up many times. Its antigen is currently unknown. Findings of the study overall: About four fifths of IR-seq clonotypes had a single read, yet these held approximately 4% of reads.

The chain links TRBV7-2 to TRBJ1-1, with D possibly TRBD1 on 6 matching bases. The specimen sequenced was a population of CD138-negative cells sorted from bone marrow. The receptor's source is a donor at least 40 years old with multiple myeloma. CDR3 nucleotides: TGTGCCAGCAGCAATGGTCGGGGGCGGCGGACTGAAGCTTTCTTT. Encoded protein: CASSNGRGRRTEAFF.